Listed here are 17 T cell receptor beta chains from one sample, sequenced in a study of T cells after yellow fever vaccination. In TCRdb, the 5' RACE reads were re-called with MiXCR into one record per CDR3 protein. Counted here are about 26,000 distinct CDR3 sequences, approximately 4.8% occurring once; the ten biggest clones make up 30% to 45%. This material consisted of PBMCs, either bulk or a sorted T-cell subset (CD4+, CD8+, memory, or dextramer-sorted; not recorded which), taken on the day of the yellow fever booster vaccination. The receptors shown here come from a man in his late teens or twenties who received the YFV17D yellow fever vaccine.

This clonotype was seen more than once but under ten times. The CDR3 region is CASSSDTRDTGELFF. The CDR3, as DNA: TGCGCCAGCAGCTCTGACACCCGTGACACCGGGGAGCTGTTTTTT. The chain combines TRBV5-1 with TRBJ2-2; D unclear. The germline V gene has CDR1 SGHRS and CDR2 YFSETQ. Trimming removed 3 bases at V and 3 bases at J, with 12 bases between. This CDR3 region has 15 residues. The full variable domain, its missing parts supplied by reference TRBV5-1 and TRBJ2-2, is KAGVTQTPRYLIKTRGQQVTLSCSPISGHRSVSWYQQTPGQGLQFLFEYFSETQRNKGNFPGRFSGRQFSNSRSEMNVSTLELGDSALYLCASSSDTRDTGELFFGEGSRLTVL.

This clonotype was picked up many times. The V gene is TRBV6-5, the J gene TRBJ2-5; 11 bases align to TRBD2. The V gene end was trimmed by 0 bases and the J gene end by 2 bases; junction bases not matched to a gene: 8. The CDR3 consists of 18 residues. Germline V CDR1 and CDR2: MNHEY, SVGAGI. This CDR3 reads CASSYSSSGGLSQETQYF. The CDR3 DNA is TGTGCCAGCAGTTACTCGTCTAGCGGGGGGCTCTCTCAAGAGACCCAGTACTTC.

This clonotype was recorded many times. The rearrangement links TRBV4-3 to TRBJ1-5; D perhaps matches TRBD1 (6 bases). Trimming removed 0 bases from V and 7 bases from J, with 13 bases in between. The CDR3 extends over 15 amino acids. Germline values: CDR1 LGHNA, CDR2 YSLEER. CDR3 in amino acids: CASSQDSQGNQPQHF. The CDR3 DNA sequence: TGCGCCAGCAGCCAAGATAGTCAGGGGAACCAGCCCCAGCATTTT.

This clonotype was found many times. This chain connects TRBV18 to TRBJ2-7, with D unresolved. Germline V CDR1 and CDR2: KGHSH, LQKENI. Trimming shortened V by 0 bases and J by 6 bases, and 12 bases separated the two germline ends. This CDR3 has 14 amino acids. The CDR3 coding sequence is TGTGCCAGCTCACCACCCTCTGGGTCTCCCGAGCAGTACTTC. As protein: CASSPPSGSPEQYF.

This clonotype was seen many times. CDR3 sequence: CSASGGAGKNIQYF. The DNA for the CDR3 is TGCAGTGCTAGCGGGGGGGCTGGCAAAAACATTCAGTACTTC. The chain is built from TRBV20-1 and TRBJ2-4; 8 bases align to TRBD2. Germline CDR1 and CDR2: DFQATT and SNEGSKA (reference sequence). V lost 3 bases, J lost 3 bases, and 4 bases stayed unmatched. The CDR3 loop spans 14 amino acids.

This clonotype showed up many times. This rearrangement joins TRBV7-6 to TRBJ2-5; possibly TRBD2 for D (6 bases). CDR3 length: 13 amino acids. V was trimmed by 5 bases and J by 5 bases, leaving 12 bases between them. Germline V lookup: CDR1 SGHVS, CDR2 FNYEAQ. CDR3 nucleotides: TGTGCCAGCAGCGGGGACTGGGGGGAGACCCAGTACTTC. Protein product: CASSGDWGETQYF.

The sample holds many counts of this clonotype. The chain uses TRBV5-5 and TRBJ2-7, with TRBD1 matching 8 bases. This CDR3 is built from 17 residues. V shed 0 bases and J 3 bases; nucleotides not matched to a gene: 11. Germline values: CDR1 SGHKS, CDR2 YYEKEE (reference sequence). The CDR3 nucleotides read TGTGCCAGCAGCTTGGTCCCCGGGACAGGAGTCCTCTACGAGCAGTACGTC. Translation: CASSLVPGTGVLYEQYV.

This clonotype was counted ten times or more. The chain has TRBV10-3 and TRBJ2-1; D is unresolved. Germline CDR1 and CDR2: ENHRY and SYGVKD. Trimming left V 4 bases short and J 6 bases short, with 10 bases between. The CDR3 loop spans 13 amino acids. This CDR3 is CAISARSFNEQFF. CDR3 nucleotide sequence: TGTGCCATCAGTGCGCGGTCGTTCAATGAGCAGTTCTTC.

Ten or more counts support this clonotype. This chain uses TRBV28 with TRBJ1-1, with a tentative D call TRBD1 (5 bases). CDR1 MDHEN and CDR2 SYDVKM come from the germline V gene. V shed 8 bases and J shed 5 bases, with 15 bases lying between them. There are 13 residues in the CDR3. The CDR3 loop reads CASVKWGVTEAFF. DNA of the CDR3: TGTGCCAGCGTTAAATGGGGGGTGACTGAAGCTTTCTTT.

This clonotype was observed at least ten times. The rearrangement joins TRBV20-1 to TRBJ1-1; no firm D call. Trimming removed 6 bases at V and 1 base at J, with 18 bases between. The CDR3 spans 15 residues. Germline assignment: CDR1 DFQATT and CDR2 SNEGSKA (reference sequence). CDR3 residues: CSATNEGGPNTEAFF. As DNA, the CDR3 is TGCAGTGCGACTAATGAGGGAGGGCCGAACACTGAAGCTTTCTTT.

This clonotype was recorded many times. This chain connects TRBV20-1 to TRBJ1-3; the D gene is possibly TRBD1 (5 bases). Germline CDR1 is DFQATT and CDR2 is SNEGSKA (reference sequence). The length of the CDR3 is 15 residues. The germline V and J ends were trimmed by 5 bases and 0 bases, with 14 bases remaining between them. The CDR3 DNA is TGCAGTGCTGCCAGTGGGGCGAACTCTGGAAACACCATATATTTT. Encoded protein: CSAASGANSGNTIYF.

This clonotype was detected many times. This CDR3 is CSVGNNPEAFF. The CDR3 region has the DNA TGCAGCGTTGGAAACAATCCTGAAGCTTTCTTT. The rearrangement joins TRBV29-1 to TRBJ1-1; no reliable D call. Germline lookup yields CDR1 SQVTM and CDR2 ANQGSEA. Trimming removed 4 bases from V and 6 bases from J, with 9 bases in between. The CDR3 is 11 residues long.

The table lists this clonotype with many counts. CDR3 nucleotide sequence: TGTGCCAGCAGCCAGGGACTAGCGGTAGGAGAGACCCAGTACTTC. Its protein product is CASSQGLAVGETQYF. The J gene is TRBJ2-5, the V gene TRBV5-5; 11 positions agree with TRBD2. The CDR3 is 15 residues long. Germline CDR1 is SGHKS and CDR2 is YYEKEE (reference sequence). V was clipped by 4 bases and J by 4 bases; unmatched bases: 6. Drawing the rest from reference TRBV5-5 and TRBJ2-5, the complete variable domain is DAGVTQSPTHLIKTRGQQVTLRCSPISGHKSVSWYQQVLGQGPQFIFQYYEKEERGRGNFPDRFSARQFPNYSSELNVNALLLGDSALYLCASSQGLAVGETQYFGPGTRLLVL.

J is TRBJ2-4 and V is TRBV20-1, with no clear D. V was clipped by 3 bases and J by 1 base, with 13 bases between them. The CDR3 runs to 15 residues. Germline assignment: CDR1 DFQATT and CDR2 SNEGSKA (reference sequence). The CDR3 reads CSARMLSGAKNIQYF. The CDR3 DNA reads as TGCAGTGCTAGGATGCTAAGTGGGGCCAAAAACATTCAGTACTTC.

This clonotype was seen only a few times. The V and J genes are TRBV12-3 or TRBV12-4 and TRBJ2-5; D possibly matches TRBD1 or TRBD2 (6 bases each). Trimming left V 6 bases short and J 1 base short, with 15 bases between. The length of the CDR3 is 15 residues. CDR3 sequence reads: CASSPRGALQETQYF. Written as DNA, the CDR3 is TGTGCCAGCAGCCCAAGGGGGGCTCTCCAAGAGACCCAGTACTTC.

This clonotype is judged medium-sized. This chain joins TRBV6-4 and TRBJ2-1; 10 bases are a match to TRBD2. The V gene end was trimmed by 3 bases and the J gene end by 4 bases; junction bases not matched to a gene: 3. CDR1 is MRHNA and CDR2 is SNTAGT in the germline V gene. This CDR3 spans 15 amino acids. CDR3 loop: CASSEKAGGYNEQFF. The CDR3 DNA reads TGTGCCAGCAGTGAAAAAGCGGGGGGGTACAATGAGCAGTTCTTC.

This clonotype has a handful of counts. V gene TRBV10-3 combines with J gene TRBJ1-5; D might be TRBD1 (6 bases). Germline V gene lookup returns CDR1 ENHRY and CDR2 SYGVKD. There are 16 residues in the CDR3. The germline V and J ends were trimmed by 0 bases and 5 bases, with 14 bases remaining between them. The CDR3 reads CAISESSGTLHQPQHF. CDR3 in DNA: TGTGCCATCAGTGAGTCATCCGGGACACTACATCAGCCCCAGCATTTT.